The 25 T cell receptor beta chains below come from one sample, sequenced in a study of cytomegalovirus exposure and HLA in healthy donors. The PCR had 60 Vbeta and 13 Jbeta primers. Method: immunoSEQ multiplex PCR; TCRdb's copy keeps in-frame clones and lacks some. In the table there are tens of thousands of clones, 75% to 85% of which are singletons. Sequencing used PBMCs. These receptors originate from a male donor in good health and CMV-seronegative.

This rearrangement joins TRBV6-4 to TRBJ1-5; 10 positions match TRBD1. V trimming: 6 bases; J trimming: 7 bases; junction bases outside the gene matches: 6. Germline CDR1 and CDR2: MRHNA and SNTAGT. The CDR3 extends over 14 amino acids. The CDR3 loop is CASRTGGAWQPQHF. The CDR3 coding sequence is TGTGCCAGCAGGACAGGGGGCGCATGGCAGCCCCAGCATTTT.

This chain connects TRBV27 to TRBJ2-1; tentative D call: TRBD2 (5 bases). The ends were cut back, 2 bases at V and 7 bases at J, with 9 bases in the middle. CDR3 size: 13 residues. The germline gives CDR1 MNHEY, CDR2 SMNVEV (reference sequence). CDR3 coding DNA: TGTGCCAGCAGTTTAGGACTGATGAATGAGCAGTTCTTC. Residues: CASSLGLMNEQFF.

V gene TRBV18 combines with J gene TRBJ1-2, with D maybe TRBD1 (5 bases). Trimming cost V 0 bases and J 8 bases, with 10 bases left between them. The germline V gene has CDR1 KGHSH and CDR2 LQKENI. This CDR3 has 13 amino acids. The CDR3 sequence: CASSPPGHLGYTF. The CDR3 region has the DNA TGTGCCAGCTCACCACCCGGACACCTCGGCTACACCTTC. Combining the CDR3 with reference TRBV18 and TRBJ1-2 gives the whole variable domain NAGVMQNPRHLVRRRGQEARLRCSPMKGHSHVYWYRQLPEEGLKFMVYLQKENIIDESGMPKERFSAEFPKEGPSILRIQQVVRGDSAAYFCASSPPGHLGYTFGSGTRLTVV.

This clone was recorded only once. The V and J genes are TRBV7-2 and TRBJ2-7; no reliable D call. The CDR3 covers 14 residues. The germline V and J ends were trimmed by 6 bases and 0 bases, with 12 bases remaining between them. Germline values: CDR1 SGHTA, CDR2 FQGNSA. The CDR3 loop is CASRPRVSSYEQYF. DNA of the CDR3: TGTGCCAGCAGGCCACGGGTAAGCTCCTACGAGCAGTACTTC.

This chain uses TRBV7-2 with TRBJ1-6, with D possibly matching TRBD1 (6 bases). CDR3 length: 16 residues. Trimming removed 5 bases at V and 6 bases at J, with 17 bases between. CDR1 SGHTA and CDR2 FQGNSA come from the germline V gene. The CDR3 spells CASSPARGGPNSPLHF. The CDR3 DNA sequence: TGTGCCAGCAGCCCCGCCCGGGGGGGCCCTAATTCACCCCTCCACTTT.

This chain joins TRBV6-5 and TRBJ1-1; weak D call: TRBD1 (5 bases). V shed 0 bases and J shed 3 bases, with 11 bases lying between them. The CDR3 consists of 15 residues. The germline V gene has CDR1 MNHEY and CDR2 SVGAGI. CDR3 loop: CASSYSAGPDTEAFF. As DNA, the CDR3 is TGTGCCAGCAGTTACTCGGCAGGGCCTGACACTGAAGCTTTCTTT.

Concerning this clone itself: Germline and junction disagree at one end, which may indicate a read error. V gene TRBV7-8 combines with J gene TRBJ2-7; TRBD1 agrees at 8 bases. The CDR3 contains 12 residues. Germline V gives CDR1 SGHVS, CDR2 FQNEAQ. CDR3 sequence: CASSAGQAHRSF. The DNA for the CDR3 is TGTGCCAGCAGCGCGGGACAGGCGCACCGGTCCTTC.

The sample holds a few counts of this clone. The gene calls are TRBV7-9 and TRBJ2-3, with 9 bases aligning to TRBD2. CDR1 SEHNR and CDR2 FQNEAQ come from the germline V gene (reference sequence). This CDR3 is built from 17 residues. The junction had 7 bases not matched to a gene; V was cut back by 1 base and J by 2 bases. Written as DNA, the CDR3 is TGTGCCAGCAGCTTAGGCGAGGGCGGGGGGGCCACAGATACGCAGTATTTT. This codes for CASSLGEGGGATDTQYF.

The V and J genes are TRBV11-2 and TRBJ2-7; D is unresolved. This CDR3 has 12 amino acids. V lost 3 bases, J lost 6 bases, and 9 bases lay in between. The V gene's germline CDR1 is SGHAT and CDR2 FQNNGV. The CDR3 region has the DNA TGTGCCAGCAGCTTCCTTCGCGTCGAGCAGTACTTC. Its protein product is CASSFLRVEQYF. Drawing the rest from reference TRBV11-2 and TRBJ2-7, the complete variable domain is EAGVAQSPRYKIIEKRQSVAFWCNPISGHATLYWYQQILGQGPKLLIQFQNNGVVDDSQLPKDRFSAERLKGVDSTLKIQPAKLEDSAVYLCASSFLRVEQYFGPGTRLTVT.

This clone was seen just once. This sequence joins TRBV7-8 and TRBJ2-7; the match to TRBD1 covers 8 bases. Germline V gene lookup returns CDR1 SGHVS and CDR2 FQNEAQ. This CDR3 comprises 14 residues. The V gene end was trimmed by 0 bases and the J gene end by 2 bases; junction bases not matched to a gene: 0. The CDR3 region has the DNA TGTGCCAGCAGCTTAGCGGGACAGGCCTACGAGCAGTACTTC. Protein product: CASSLAGQAYEQYF.

CDR3 amino acids: CASSLGGQWDEKLFF. The CDR3 DNA sequence: TGTGCCAGCAGCCTAGGGGGACAGTGGGATGAAAAACTGTTTTTT. The chain joins TRBV9 to TRBJ1-4, with 7 bases matching TRBD1. CDR1 and CDR2 from the germline V gene are SGDLS and YYNGEE. Trimming at V came to 4 bases and at J to 6 bases, leaving 9 bases not matched to a gene. The CDR3 is made up of 15 amino acids. Full variable domain (outside the CDR3, taken from reference TRBV9 and TRBJ1-4): DSGVTQTPKHLITATGQRVTLRCSPRSGDLSVYWYQQSLDQGLQFLIQYYNGEERAKGNILERFSAQQFPDLHSELNLSSLELGDSALYFCASSLGGQWDEKLFFGSGTQLSVL.

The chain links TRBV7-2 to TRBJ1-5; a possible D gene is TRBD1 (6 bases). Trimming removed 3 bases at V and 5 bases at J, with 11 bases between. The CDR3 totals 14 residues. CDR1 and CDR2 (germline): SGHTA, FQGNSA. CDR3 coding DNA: TGTGCCAGCAGCTTCAGCAGGGGTGATCAGCCCCAGCATTTT. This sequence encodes CASSFSRGDQPQHF. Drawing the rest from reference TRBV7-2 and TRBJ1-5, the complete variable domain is GAGVSQSPSNKVTEKGKDVELRCDPISGHTALYWYRQSLGQGLEFLIYFQGNSAPDKSGLPSDRFSAERTGGSVSTLTIQRTQQEDSAVYLCASSFSRGDQPQHFGDGTRLSIL.

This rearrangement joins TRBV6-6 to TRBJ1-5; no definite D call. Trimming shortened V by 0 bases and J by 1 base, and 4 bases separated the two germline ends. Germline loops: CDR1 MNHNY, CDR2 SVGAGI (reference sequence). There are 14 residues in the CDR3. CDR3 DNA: TGTGCCAGCAGTTACTCTCGGAGCAATCAGCCCCAGCATTTT. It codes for CASSYSRSNQPQHF.

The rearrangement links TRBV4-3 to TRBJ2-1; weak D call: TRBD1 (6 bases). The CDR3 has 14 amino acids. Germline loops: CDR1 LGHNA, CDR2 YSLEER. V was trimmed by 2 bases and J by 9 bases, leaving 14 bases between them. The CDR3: CASSQIGQLSEQFF. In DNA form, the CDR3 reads TGCGCCAGCAGCCAAATTGGACAGCTCTCTGAGCAGTTCTTC.

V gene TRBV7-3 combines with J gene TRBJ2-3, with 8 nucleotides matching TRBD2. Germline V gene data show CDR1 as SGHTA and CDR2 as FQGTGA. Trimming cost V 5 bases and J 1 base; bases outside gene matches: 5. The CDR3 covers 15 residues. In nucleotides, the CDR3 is TGTGCCAGCAGCCCGGGACTAGTTGGCACAGATACGCAGTATTTT. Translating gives CASSPGLVGTDTQYF.

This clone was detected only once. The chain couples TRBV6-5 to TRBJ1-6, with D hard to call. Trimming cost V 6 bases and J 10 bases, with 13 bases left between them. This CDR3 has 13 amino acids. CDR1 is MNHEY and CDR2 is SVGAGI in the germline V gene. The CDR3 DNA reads TGTGCCAGCAGGATCGGACTGACCTCACCCCTCCACTTT. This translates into CASRIGLTSPLHF.

CDR3 sequence: CASSSRALGNEQFF. CDR3 bases: TGTGCCAGCAGCAGCCGCGCCCTAGGTAATGAGCAGTTCTTC. This rearrangement joins TRBV21-1 to TRBJ2-1; TRBD2, the table's D call, lacks a check against the DNA. TRBV21-1 is an annotated pseudogene. The CDR3 consists of 14 residues.

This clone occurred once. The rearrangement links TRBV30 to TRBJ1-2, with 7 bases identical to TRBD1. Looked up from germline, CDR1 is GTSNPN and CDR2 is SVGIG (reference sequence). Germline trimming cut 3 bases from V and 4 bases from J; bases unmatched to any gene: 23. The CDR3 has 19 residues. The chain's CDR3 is CAWSGTTGTARRIGYGYTF. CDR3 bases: TGTGCCTGGAGCGGTACAACCGGGACAGCCCGAAGAATTGGCTATGGCTACACCTTC.

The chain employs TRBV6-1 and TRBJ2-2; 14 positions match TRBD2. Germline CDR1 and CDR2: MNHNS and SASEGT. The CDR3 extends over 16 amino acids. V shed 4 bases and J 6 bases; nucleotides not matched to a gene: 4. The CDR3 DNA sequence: TGTGCCAGCAGTGGGACTAGCGGGGGGTTCTCCGGGGAGCTGTTTTTT. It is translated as CASSGTSGGFSGELFF.

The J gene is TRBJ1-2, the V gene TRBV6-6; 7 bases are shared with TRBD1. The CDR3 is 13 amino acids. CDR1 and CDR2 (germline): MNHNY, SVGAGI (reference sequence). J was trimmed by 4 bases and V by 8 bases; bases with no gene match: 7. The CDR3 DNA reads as TGTGCCAGCGGGGACAGCACCTCCTATGGCTACACCTTC. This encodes CASGDSTSYGYTF.

The CDR3 region is CASSEGGNYGYTF. The CDR3 region has the DNA TGCGCCAGCAGTGAGGGGGGCAACTATGGCTACACCTTC. J is TRBJ1-2 and V is TRBV10-2, with D tentatively TRBD1 (6 bases). CDR1 is WSHSY, CDR2 SAAADI, per germline. With 2 bases removed from V and 2 bases from J, the gap between germline ends came to 6 bases. The CDR3 spans 13 residues.

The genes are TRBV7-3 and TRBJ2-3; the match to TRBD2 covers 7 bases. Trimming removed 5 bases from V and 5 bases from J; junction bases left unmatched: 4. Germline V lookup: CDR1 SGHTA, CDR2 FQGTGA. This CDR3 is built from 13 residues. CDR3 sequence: CASSPVAGDTQYF. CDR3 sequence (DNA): TGTGCCAGCAGCCCCGTAGCGGGAGATACGCAGTATTTT.

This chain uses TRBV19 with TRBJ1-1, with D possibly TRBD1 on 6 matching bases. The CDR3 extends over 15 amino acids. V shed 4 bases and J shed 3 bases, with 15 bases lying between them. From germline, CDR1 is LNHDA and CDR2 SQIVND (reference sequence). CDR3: CASSSDRGQYTEAFF. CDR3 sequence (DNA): TGTGCCAGTAGTAGTGATAGAGGACAGTACACTGAAGCTTTCTTT.

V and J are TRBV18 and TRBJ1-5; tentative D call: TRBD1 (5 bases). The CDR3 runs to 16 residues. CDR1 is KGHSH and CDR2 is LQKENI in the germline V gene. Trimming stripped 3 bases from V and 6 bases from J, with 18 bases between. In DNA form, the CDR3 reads TGTGCCAGCTCACCGGTCGCAGGGAGGGAGGCTCAGCCCCAGCATTTT. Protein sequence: CASSPVAGREAQPQHF.

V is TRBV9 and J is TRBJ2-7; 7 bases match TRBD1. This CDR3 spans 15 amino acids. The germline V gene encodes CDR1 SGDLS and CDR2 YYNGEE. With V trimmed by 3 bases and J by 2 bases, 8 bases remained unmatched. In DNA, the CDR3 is TGTGCCAGCAGCGGTACAGGGGCCCGGGCCTACGAGCAGTACTTC. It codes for CASSGTGARAYEQYF.